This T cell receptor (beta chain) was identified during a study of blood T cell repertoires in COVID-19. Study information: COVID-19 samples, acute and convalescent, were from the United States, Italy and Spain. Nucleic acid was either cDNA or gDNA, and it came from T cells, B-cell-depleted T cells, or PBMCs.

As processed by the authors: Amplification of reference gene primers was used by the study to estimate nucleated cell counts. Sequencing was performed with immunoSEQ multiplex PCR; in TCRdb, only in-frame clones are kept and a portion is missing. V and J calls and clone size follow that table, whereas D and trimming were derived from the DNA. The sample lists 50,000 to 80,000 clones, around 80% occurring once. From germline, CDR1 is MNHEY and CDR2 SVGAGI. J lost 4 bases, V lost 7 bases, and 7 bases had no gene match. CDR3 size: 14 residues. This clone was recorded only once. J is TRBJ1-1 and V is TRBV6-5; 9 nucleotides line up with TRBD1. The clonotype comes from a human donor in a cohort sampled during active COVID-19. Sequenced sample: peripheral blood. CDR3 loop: CASILQGAGTEAFF. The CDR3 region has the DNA TGTGCCAGCATCTTACAGGGGGCGGGCACTGAAGCTTTCTTT.